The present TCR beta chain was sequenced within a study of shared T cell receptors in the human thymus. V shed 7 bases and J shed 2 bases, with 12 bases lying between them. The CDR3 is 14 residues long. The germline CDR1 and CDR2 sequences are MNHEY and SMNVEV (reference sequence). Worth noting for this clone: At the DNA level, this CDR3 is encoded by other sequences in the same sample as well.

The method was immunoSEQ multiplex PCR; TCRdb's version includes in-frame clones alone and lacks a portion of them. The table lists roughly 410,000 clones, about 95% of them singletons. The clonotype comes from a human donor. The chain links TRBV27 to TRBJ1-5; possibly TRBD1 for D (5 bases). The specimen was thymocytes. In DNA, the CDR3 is TGTGCCAGCAAGGAAGGAGGGGGCAATCAGCCCCAGCATTTT. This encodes CASKEGGGNQPQHF.